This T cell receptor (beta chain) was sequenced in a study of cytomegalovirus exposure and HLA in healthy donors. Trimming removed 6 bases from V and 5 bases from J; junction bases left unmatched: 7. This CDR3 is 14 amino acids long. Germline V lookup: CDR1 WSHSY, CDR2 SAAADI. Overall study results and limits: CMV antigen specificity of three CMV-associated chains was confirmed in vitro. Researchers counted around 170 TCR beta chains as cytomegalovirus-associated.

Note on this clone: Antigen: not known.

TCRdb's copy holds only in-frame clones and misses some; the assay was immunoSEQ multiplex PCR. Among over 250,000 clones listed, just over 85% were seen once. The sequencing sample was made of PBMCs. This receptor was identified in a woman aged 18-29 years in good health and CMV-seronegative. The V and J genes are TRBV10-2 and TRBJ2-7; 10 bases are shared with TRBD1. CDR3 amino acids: CASRRDRGNNEQYF. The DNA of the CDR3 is TGCGCCAGCAGGAGGGACAGGGGAAACAACGAGCAGTACTTC.